The 18 T cell receptor beta chains below all came from one sample that was sequenced in a study of blood T cells in healthy people across ages. Alongside a J-beta primer mix, a sample-barcoded 5' primer served in a second PCR lasting about 7 to 11 cycles. TCRdb reprocessed the 5' RACE reads with MiXCR, giving one entry per CDR3 protein. The sample records 790,000 or so distinct CDR3 sequences, 35% to 60% being singletons. What was sequenced was blood. Receptors were obtained from an older man in good health.

This clonotype has only a few counts. At one of its ends the junction is not consistent with the germline gene, which may arise from a read error. In DNA, the CDR3 is TGTGCCCGCAGACTAAAAGCGGGCACAGATACGCAGTATTTT. It specifies CARRLKAGTDTQYF. The genes are TRBV6-5 and TRBJ2-3, with D tentatively TRBD2 (5 bases). The CDR3 totals 14 residues. Germline V gene data show CDR1 as MNHEY and CDR2 as SVGAGI.

V and J are TRBV24-1 and TRBJ2-1; D remains unclear. Germline assignment: CDR1 KGHDR and CDR2 SFDVKD. V was pared by 3 bases and J by 3 bases, with 14 bases between. The CDR3 spans 16 residues. The CDR3 reads CATSDPVVKGYNEQFF. The CDR3 DNA reads as TGTGCCACCAGTGATCCCGTTGTGAAGGGCTACAATGAGCAGTTCTTC.

The chain links TRBV7-2 to TRBJ2-3, with 12 nucleotides matching TRBD2. CDR1 is SGHTA, CDR2 FQGNSA, per germline. The CDR3 runs 15 residues. Trimming at V came to 1 base and at J to 6 bases, leaving 2 bases not matched to a gene. CDR3 in amino acids: CASSLELAGGDTQYF. For the CDR3, the DNA is TGTGCCAGCAGCTTAGAACTAGCGGGAGGTGATACGCAGTATTTT. Full variable domain (rest looked up from reference TRBV7-2 and TRBJ2-3): GAGVSQSPSNKVTEKGKDVELRCDPISGHTALYWYRQSLGQGLEFLIYFQGNSAPDKSGLPSDRFSAERTGGSVSTLTIQRTQQEDSAVYLCASSLELAGGDTQYFGPGTRLTVL.

CDR3 in amino acids: CASSTQLAGADTQYF. Here the CDR3 DNA reads TGTGCCAGCAGTACCCAACTAGCGGGAGCTGATACGCAGTATTTT. The chain carries TRBV12-3 or TRBV12-4 and TRBJ2-3, with TRBD2 identical over 11 bases. This CDR3 has 15 amino acids. Losses at the gene ends were 5 bases for V and 6 bases for J; bases not matched to a gene: 7.

Concerning this clonotype itself: A much larger clone lies a single base off, so this may be a read error. The J gene is TRBJ1-2, the V gene TRBV6-1; D is ambiguous. Germline values: CDR1 MNHNS, CDR2 SASEGT. This CDR3 contains 11 residues. V lost 3 bases and J 1 base, leaving 0 bases between the germline ends. CDR3 amino acids: CASSDNYGYTF. The CDR3 DNA follows: TGTGCCAGCAGTGATAACTATGGCTACACCTTC.

V and J are TRBV6-2 or TRBV6-3 and TRBJ2-6; 9 bases agree with TRBD1. Trimming at V came to 0 bases and at J to 0 bases, leaving 6 bases not matched to a gene. Looked up from germline, CDR1 is MNHEY and CDR2 is SVGEGT. CDR3 size: 19 residues. DNA of the CDR3: TGTGCCAGCAGTTACTCCACCGGGACAGGGACCTCTGGGGCCAACGTCCTGACTTTC. Its translation: CASSYSTGTGTSGANVLTF.

The chain is built from TRBV9 and TRBJ2-3, with 10 bases lining up with TRBD2. J was trimmed by 3 bases and V by 0 bases; bases with no gene match: 7. The CDR3 has 17 residues. The germline gives CDR1 SGDLS, CDR2 YYNGEE. The CDR3 DNA is TGTGCCAGCAGCGTAGCCCCTAGCGGGAGAGGTACAGATACGCAGTATTTT. Amino acids: CASSVAPSGRGTDTQYF.

The chain combines TRBV9 with TRBJ2-5; D not certain. Between the trimmed V and J ends, which lost 2 bases and 1 base, there was a span of 9 bases. The V gene's germline CDR1 is SGDLS and CDR2 YYNGEE. The CDR3 covers 14 residues. The DNA of the CDR3 is TGTGCCAGCAGCGTGTCTACCTCCCAAGAGACCCAGTACTTC. Its translation: CASSVSTSQETQYF.

In this sample, this clonotype turned up a few times. The rearrangement joins TRBV27 to TRBJ2-7; 7 bases match TRBD1. Germline loops: CDR1 MNHEY, CDR2 SMNVEV (reference sequence). CDR3 length: 14 amino acids. The V and J ends lost 4 bases and 4 bases, in that order; junction bases with no gene match: 7. The CDR3 reads CASSYRDRDYEQYF. CDR3 DNA sequence: TGTGCCAGCAGTTACCGGGACAGAGATTACGAGCAGTACTTC.

This clonotype was detected ten times or more. The rearrangement joins TRBV6-2 or TRBV6-3 to TRBJ2-5; 8 bases align to TRBD2. The CDR3 totals 15 residues. Germline V lookup: CDR1 MNHEY, CDR2 SVGEGT. The trim removed 5 bases at V and 5 bases at J, leaving 10 bases unmatched. The CDR3 spells CASSNIGREMETQYF. Here the CDR3 DNA reads TGTGCCAGCAGTAACATCGGGAGGGAGATGGAGACCCAGTACTTC.

As regards this clonotype: At one end, the junction sequence differs from germline, possibly due to a read error. This chain joins TRBV6-2 or TRBV6-3 and TRBJ2-1; 14 bases match TRBD2. Germline V lookup: CDR1 MNHEY, CDR2 SVGEGT. This CDR3 is built from 17 residues. The CDR3 DNA is TGTGCCAGCAGTGACTCCGGGACTAGCGGGAGTATGTATGAGCAGTTCTTC. Residues: CASSDSGTSGSMYEQFF.

This chain uses TRBV7-2 with TRBJ1-5; 8 positions match TRBD1. CDR1 is SGHTA and CDR2 is FQGNSA in the germline V gene. With V trimmed by 5 bases and J by 2 bases, 17 bases remained unmatched. This CDR3 spans 19 amino acids. The CDR3 sequence is CASSLGGRGPLGGNQPQHF. Written as DNA, the CDR3 is TGTGCCAGCAGCCTTGGCGGCAGGGGGCCCCTAGGTGGCAATCAGCCCCAGCATTTT.

This clonotype occurred a few times. The CDR3 reads CASSLDRDSEAFF. The CDR3 coding sequence is TGTGCCAGCAGCTTAGACCGGGACAGTGAAGCTTTCTTT. The chain has TRBV11-2 and TRBJ1-1; 7 positions match TRBD1. This CDR3 region has 13 residues. V trimming: 0 bases; J trimming: 7 bases; junction bases outside the gene matches: 2. The germline V gene has CDR1 SGHAT and CDR2 FQNNGV.

This clonotype was recorded a few times. The V call is TRBV27, the J call TRBJ2-1; the D is unclear. The CDR3 covers 15 residues. CDR1 is MNHEY and CDR2 is SMNVEV in the germline V gene (reference sequence). Deletions cut 8 bases from V and 0 bases from J, with 14 bases between. The CDR3 protein is CASGPLTRSYNEQFF. As DNA, the CDR3 is TGTGCCAGCGGGCCCCTTACCCGCTCCTACAATGAGCAGTTCTTC.

The chain recombines TRBV20-1 with TRBJ1-6; 8 bases fit TRBD1. The CDR3 sequence is 16 residues long. Germline V gene lookup returns CDR1 DFQATT and CDR2 SNEGSKA (reference sequence). Unmatched junction bases numbered 7, after V lost 2 bases and J lost 4 bases. CDR3 region: CSARSGQGRYNSPLHF. The CDR3 nucleotides are TGCAGTGCTAGATCAGGACAGGGACGGTATAATTCACCCCTCCACTTT.

This clonotype was counted only a few times. V usage is TRBV11-2 and J usage is TRBJ2-1; the D gene could be TRBD1 or TRBD2 (5 bases each). The germline V and J ends were trimmed by 0 bases and 7 bases, with 19 bases remaining between them. This CDR3 has 17 amino acids. Germline CDR1 reads SGHAT; CDR2 reads FQNNGV. CDR3 protein: CASSLDPGPVFLNEQFF. The CDR3 coding sequence is TGTGCCAGCAGCTTAGACCCGGGACCCGTATTTTTAAATGAGCAGTTCTTC.

The rearrangement uses TRBV3-1 and TRBJ2-1, with TRBD2 identical over 10 bases. V shed 8 bases, J shed 13 bases, and the junction held 17 bases outside the gene matches. Per germline, CDR1 LGHDT and CDR2 YNNKEL (reference sequence). The CDR3 is 15 amino acids. The CDR3 DNA reads TGTGCCAGCCATCTAGGTCTAGCGGGAGTAGAGACCCAGTTCTTC. Encoded protein: CASHLGLAGVETQFF.

V and J are TRBV11-3 and TRBJ2-3; no definite D call. Germline-derived CDR1 and CDR2 are SGHNT and YENEEA. This CDR3 region has 17 residues. V was shortened by 5 bases and J by 4 bases, with 22 bases between the two germline ends. The CDR3 sequence: CASSPGAVLGPPDTQYF. CDR3 nucleotide sequence: TGTGCCAGCAGCCCCGGTGCCGTCCTCGGGCCCCCAGATACGCAGTATTTT.